This T cell receptor beta chain was sequenced during a study of memory CD4+ T cells and cytomegalovirus serostatus. This CDR3 has 13 residues. V lost 2 bases and J lost 4, with 8 bases in between. CDR1 and CDR2 from the germline V gene are MNHNY and SVGAGI (reference sequence). The sort gate was single viable CD3+CD4+CD8-CD45RO+ cells for memory CD4+ T cells. Profiling relied on immunoSEQ multiplex PCR, and the TCRdb table lists in-frame clones only, not all of them. Here the sample spans 45,000 to 65,000 clones, approximately 82% being singletons. Sample: memory CD4+ T cells from blood. This TCR was recovered from an adult in good health and CMV-seropositive. This chain uses TRBV6-6 with TRBJ1-2; no firm D call. CDR3 nucleotide sequence: TGTGCCAGCAGTTACCGGACCCGCTATGGCTACACCTTC. Its translation: CASSYRTRYGYTF.